Shown below are 17 T cell receptor beta chains from a single sample sequenced in a study of T cell responses to AZD1222 COVID-19 vaccine. This table comes from immunoSEQ multiplex PCR, and its TCRdb copy is limited to in-frame clones, with some not included. The data contain approximately 97,000 clones, around 86% of them singletons. The source material was peripheral blood, sampled on day 0 of AZD1222 vaccination. These receptor sequences come from an adult in good health.

The chain carries TRBV5-1 and TRBJ1-6, with D perhaps TRBD1 (6 bases). The CDR3 extends over 21 amino acids. V gave up 2 bases and J gave up 0 bases, with 24 bases separating them. The germline V gene has CDR1 SGHRS and CDR2 YFSETQ. The CDR3 region has the DNA TGCGCCAGCAGCTTTGGGGCCACGAGGGGGGACTTAAGCTCCTATAATTCACCCCTCCACTTT. Translated: CASSFGATRGDLSSYNSPLHF.

The chain has TRBV7-9 and TRBJ2-3; 9 nucleotides agree with TRBD2. This CDR3 contains 17 residues. Unmatched junction bases numbered 9, after V lost 1 base and J lost 4 bases. Germline values: CDR1 SEHNR, CDR2 FQNEAQ (reference sequence). The CDR3 is CASSLGMAGGLADTQYF. The CDR3 DNA is TGTGCCAGCAGCTTAGGGATGGCGGGGGGGCTCGCAGATACGCAGTATTTT.

This chain connects TRBV9 to TRBJ2-4; D is tentatively TRBD1 or TRBD2 (6 bases each). The CDR3 length is 16 residues. V lost 0 bases and J lost 1, with 11 bases in between. Germline assignment: CDR1 SGDLS and CDR2 YYNGEE. CDR3 loop: CASSVGVGGAKNIQYF. CDR3 DNA: TGTGCCAGCAGCGTAGGAGTGGGGGGCGCCAAAAACATTCAGTACTTC.

The V gene is TRBV7-9, the J gene TRBJ2-3; a weak D match, TRBD2 (5 bases). Germline lookup yields CDR1 SEHNR and CDR2 FQNEAQ (reference sequence). CDR3 length equals 12 residues. V was pared by 1 base and J by 6 bases, with 5 bases between. The CDR3 DNA is TGTGCCAGCAGCTTAGAGCGGGATACGCAGTATTTT. This encodes CASSLERDTQYF.

This rearrangement joins TRBV7-9 to TRBJ1-6, with D perhaps matching TRBD1 (6 bases). Germline V gives CDR1 SEHNR, CDR2 FQNEAQ (reference sequence). This CDR3 contains 14 residues. Trimming took 5 bases from V and 4 from J, leaving 9 bases between them. As DNA, the CDR3 is TGTGCCAGCAGCCCCGACAGGTATAATTCACCCCTCCACTTT. Translating gives CASSPDRYNSPLHF.

The chain has TRBV5-8 and TRBJ2-7, with 9 bases identical to TRBD2. Germline-derived CDR1 and CDR2 are SGHTS and YDEGEE. The CDR3 covers 16 residues. V lost 6 bases to trimming and J lost 0 bases; unmatched junction nucleotides: 10. CDR3 sequence reads: CASTRSSGSLSYEQYF. CDR3 nucleotide sequence: TGTGCCAGCACCCGGAGTAGCGGGAGCCTCTCCTACGAGCAGTACTTC.

The chain uses TRBV4-2 and TRBJ1-3, with no clear D. The germline CDR1 and CDR2 sequences are LGHNA and YNFKEQ. This CDR3 is built from 14 residues. V lost 1 base to trimming and J lost 0 bases, with 4 bases between them. The CDR3 coding sequence is TGTGCCAGCAGCCAAGGGCACTCTGGAAACACCATATATTTT. Protein: CASSQGHSGNTIYF.

This rearrangement joins TRBV6-1 to TRBJ1-2; TRBD1 aligns across 7 bases. Trimming at V came to 3 bases and at J to 0 bases, leaving 4 bases not matched to a gene. Germline-derived CDR1 and CDR2 are MNHNS and SASEGT. The CDR3 is 15 residues long. The CDR3: CASSEAGQTNYGYTF. Here the CDR3 DNA reads TGTGCCAGCAGTGAGGCGGGACAGACTAACTATGGCTACACCTTC.

The V gene is TRBV25-1, the J gene TRBJ1-2; 9 bases map to TRBD1. The J segment lost 3 bases and the V segment lost 6 bases, leaving 8 bases of the junction unmatched. CDR3 size: 15 residues. The germline CDR1 and CDR2 sequences are MGHDK and SYGVNS. CDR3 region: CASSPMDRGYYGYTF. Here the CDR3 DNA reads TGTGCCAGCAGCCCAATGGACAGGGGTTACTATGGCTACACCTTC.

This rearrangement joins TRBV6-4 to TRBJ2-6; D gene unclear. Germline-derived CDR1 and CDR2 are MRHNA and SNTAGT. V lost 5 bases and J lost 0, with 5 bases in between. The CDR3 is made up of 14 amino acids. The CDR3 loop reads CASSLSSGANVLTF. CDR3 DNA sequence: TGTGCCAGCAGTCTGAGCTCTGGGGCCAACGTCCTGACTTTC.

The chain joins TRBV5-1 to TRBJ2-1, with 7 bases lining up with TRBD2. The CDR3 runs 17 residues. Losses at the gene ends were 2 bases for V and 8 bases for J; bases not matched to a gene: 16. Germline V gene lookup returns CDR1 SGHRS and CDR2 YFSETQ. CDR3: CASSFKDSGEGWYEQFF. The CDR3 nucleotides read TGCGCCAGCAGCTTTAAGGATTCGGGGGAGGGTTGGTATGAGCAGTTCTTC.

The rearrangement joins TRBV29-1 to TRBJ2-3; a weak D match, TRBD1 (6 bases). The V and J ends lost 7 bases and 3 bases respectively, with 20 bases between them. The CDR3 has 15 amino acids. CDR1 SQVTM and CDR2 ANQGSEA come from the germline V gene. The CDR3 nucleotides read TGCAGCGCCGAGGGGGATCCCTGGAATACAGATACGCAGTATTTT. The encoded protein is CSAEGDPWNTDTQYF.

This sequence joins TRBV9 and TRBJ2-5, with 7 bases matching TRBD1. Germline CDR1 is SGDLS and CDR2 is YYNGEE. V lost 4 bases to trimming and J lost 1 base; unmatched junction nucleotides: 4. The CDR3 spans 14 residues. The CDR3 bases are TGTGCCAGCAGCCCGGGACAGTTCCAAGAGACCCAGTACTTC. Encoded protein: CASSPGQFQETQYF. Looking up the rest from reference TRBV9 and TRBJ2-5 gives the full variable domain: DSGVTQTPKHLITATGQRVTLRCSPRSGDLSVYWYQQSLDQGLQFLIQYYNGEERAKGNILERFSAQQFPDLHSELNLSSLELGDSALYFCASSPGQFQETQYFGPGTRLLVL.

The chain has TRBV24-1 and TRBJ1-2; TRBD1 is a possible D gene (5 bases). CDR3 size: 15 residues. Germline lookup yields CDR1 KGHDR and CDR2 SFDVKD. V shed 4 bases and J shed 4 bases, with 15 bases lying between them. Here the CDR3 DNA reads TGTGCCACCAGTGACCAGAGGGGCTCCGGCTATGGCTACACCTTC. As protein: CATSDQRGSGYGYTF.

This chain links TRBV14 with TRBJ2-3; D unclear. This CDR3 region has 15 residues. From germline, CDR1 is SGHDN and CDR2 FVKESK. Trimming left V 2 bases short and J 3 bases short, with 12 bases between. The CDR3 DNA sequence: TGTGCCAGCAGCCAAACCAGACTGGGAACAGATACGCAGTATTTT. This codes for CASSQTRLGTDTQYF.

The chain combines TRBV5-6 with TRBJ2-1; a possible D gene is TRBD2 (6 bases). This CDR3 region has 15 residues. V lost 4 bases and J lost 0, with 11 bases in between. Germline V gene sequence: CDR1 SGHDT, CDR2 YYEEEE. CDR3 in amino acids: CASSPDGSSYNEQFF. The CDR3 DNA is TGTGCCAGCAGCCCGGACGGGAGCTCCTACAATGAGCAGTTCTTC. Full variable domain (outside the CDR3, taken from reference TRBV5-6 and TRBJ2-1): DAGVTQSPTHLIKTRGQQVTLRCSPKSGHDTVSWYQQALGQGPQFIFQYYEEEERQRGNFPDRFSGHQFPNYSSELNVNALLLGDSALYLCASSPDGSSYNEQFFGPGTRLTVL.

This clone was seen only a few times. The identical CDR3 is also encoded by other nucleotide sequences in the sample. V gene TRBV5-4 combines with J gene TRBJ1-2; perhaps TRBD1 as D (6 bases). Trimming cost V 4 bases and J 1 base, with 8 bases left between them. This CDR3 comprises 13 residues. The germline gives CDR1 SGHNT, CDR2 YYREEE (reference sequence). In nucleotides, the CDR3 is TGTGCCAGCAGCCCGGACAGTAACTATGGCTACACCTTC. As protein: CASSPDSNYGYTF. The whole variable domain, remainder taken from reference TRBV5-4 and TRBJ1-2, is ETGVTQSPTHLIKTRGQQVTLRCSSQSGHNTVSWYQQALGQGPQFIFQYYREEENGRGNFPPRFSGLQFPNYSSELNVNALELDDSALYLCASSPDSNYGYTFGSGTRLTVV.